The entry below describes one T cell receptor (beta chain). Authors' analysis steps: The assay estimated nucleated cells by amplifying reference gene primers. Sequencing was performed with immunoSEQ multiplex PCR; in TCRdb, only in-frame clones are kept and a portion is missing. The V and J calls and clone size are taken from that table; D and trimming were inferred from the DNA. The table records hundreds of thousands of clones, roughly 80% of them present only once. This entry comes from a study of blood T cell repertoires in COVID-19. Background on the study: Sources were T cells, B-cell-depleted T cells, or PBMCs; the material itself was cDNA or gDNA.

The trim removed 4 bases at V and 1 base at J, leaving 8 bases unmatched. Germline V gene data show CDR1 as SGHRS and CDR2 as YFSETQ. CDR3 size: 16 residues. The V and J genes are TRBV5-1 and TRBJ2-3, with 8 bases matching TRBD2. The clonotype was recovered from a woman older than 75 with acute or convalescent COVID-19. Sequenced input: peripheral blood. DNA of the CDR3: TGCGCCAGCAGCCCCCAAGCGGGAGTCGGCACAGATACGCAGTATTTT. Its protein product is CASSPQAGVGTDTQYF.